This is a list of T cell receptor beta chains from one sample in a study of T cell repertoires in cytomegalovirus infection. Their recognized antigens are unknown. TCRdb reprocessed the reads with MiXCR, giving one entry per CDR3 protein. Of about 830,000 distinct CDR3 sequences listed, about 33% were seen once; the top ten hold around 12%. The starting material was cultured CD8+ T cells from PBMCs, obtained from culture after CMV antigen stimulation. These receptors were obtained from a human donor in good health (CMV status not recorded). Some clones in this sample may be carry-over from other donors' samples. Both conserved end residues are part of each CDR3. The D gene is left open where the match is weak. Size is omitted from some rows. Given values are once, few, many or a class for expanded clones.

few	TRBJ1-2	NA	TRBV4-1	TGCGCCAGCAGCCAAGAGACACCTGCGCTTAACTATGGCTACACCTTC	CASSQETPALNYGYTF
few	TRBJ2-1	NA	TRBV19	TGTGCCAGTAAAGGTCTGGGAATCCGGAATGAGCAGTTCTTC	CASKGLGIRNEQFF
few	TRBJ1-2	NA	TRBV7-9	TGTGCCAGCAGCTTAGAGAGGGGCTACACCTTC	CASSLERGYTF
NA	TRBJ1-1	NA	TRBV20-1	TGCAGTGCGGAGGACATCTCGTACACTGAAGCTTTCTTT	CSAEDISYTEAFF
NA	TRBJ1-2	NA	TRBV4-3	TGCGCCAGCAGCCAAGCCTTACGAGCTAGGATCGGAGCCGGCTACACCTTC	CASSQALRARIGAGYTF
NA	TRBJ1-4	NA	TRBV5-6	TGTGCCAGCAGCTTGGGAGGGGCCGGGGGTGAAAAACTGTTTTTT	CASSLGGAGGEKLFF
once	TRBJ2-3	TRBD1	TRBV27	TGTGCCAGCAGGCGACAGGGGTTGACAGATACGCAGTATTTT	CASRRQGLTDTQYF
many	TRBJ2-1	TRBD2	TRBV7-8	TGTGCCAGCAGCCGTTCCCCTAGCGGGGGCGCTGTGGGGTTCTTC	CASSRSPSGGAVGFF
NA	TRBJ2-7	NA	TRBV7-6	TGTGCCAGCAGCTGGTCCGGGGGAGCCGACGAGCAGTACTTC	CASSWSGGADEQYF
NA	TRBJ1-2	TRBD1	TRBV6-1	TGTGCCAGCAGTGGATTGACAGGGAAACTAACCTATGGCTACACCTTC	CASSGLTGKLTYGYTF
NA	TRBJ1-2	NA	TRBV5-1	TGCGCCAGCAGCCCCGGACGGAAAGCTAACTATGGCTACACCTTC	CASSPGRKANYGYTF
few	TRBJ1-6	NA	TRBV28	TGTGCCAGCAACCCCTGGAGTAGGGATGATTATAATTCACCCCTCCACTTT	CASNPWSRDDYNSPLHF
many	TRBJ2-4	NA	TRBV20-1	TGCAGTGCTACCCCCCACGCCATGACATCGGACATTCAGTACTTC	CSATPHAMTSDIQYF
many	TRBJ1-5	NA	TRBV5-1	TGCGCCAGCAGCAGGGAGGGAAATCAGCCCCAGCATTTT	CASSREGNQPQHF
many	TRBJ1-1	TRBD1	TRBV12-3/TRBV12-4	TGTGCCAGCAGTTGGACAGGGCGGTGGGACACTGAAGCTTTCTTT	CASSWTGRWDTEAFF
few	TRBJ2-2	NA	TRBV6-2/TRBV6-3	TGTGCCAGCAGTTATCCCGGGACAAGCACCGGGGAGCTGTTTTTT	CASSYPGTSTGELFF
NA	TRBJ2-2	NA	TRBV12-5	TGTGCTAGTGGCCACCCGGGGACCGGGGAGCTGTTTTTT	CASGHPGTGELFF
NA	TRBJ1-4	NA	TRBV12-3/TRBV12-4	TGTGCCAGCAGTTGGAGGAGGGGTGAAAAACTGTTTTTT	CASSWRRGEKLFF
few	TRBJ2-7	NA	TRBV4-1	TGCGCCAGCAGCCAAGAAGGGGGGCTTTCCTACGAGCAGTACTTC	CASSQEGGLSYEQYF
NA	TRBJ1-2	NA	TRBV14	TGTGCCAGCAGCGCAAAAGCCACAAGGTTCTATGGCTACACCTTC	CASSAKATRFYGYTF
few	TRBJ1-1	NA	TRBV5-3	TGTGCCAGCAGTATGGGGGCTGCTGAAGCTTTCTTT	CASSMGAAEAFF
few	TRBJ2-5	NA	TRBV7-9	TGTGCCAGCAAAAAGAGGGACGGACAAGAGACCCAGTACTTC	CASKKRDGQETQYF
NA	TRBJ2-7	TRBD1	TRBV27	TGTGCCAGCAGTAAAAGAACCGGGACAGCCTACGAGCAGTACTTC	CASSKRTGTAYEQYF
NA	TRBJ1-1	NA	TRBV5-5	TGTGCCAGCAGCGCGAAACAGGGTGGGAACACTGAAGCTTTCTTT	CASSAKQGGNTEAFF
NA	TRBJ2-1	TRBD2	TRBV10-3	TGTGCCATCAGTGATGGGACTAGCGTGAGCTCCTACAATGAGCAGTTCTTC	CAISDGTSVSSYNEQFF
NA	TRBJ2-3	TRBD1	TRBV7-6	TGTGCCAGCAGCGGAGCCGGGACAGAGACAGATACGCAGTATTTT	CASSGAGTETDTQYF
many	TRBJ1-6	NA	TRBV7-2	TGTGCCAGCAGCTTAACGTCGACAGCCACCGAGTCACCCCTCCACTTT	CASSLTSTATESPLHF
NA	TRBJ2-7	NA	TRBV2	TGTGCCAGCATGGCAGGCCGCATGTCCTACGAGCAGTACTTC	CASMAGRMSYEQYF
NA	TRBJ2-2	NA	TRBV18	TGTGCCAGCTCACCACCGTCGCAGGGAGTAACCGGGGAGCTGTTTTTT	CASSPPSQGVTGELFF
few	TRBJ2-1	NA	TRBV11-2	TGTGCCAGCAGCTTAGATTTGTCGGGGGGCCCCTACAATGAGCAGTTCTTC	CASSLDLSGGPYNEQFF
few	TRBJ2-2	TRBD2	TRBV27	TGTGCCAGCAGTCCAATAGCGGGGGGCACCGGGGAGCTGTTTTTT	CASSPIAGGTGELFF
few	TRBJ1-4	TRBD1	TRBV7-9	TGTGCCAGCAGCGGGCCGGGACAGGGGAGTGAAAAACTGTTTTTT	CASSGPGQGSEKLFF
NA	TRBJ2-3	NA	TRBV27	TGTGCCAGCTCGGATGGGGGCCTTCGTCCAGATACGCAGTATTTT	CASSDGGLRPDTQYF
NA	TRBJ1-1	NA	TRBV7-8	TGTGCCAGCAGCCCGCCGGGGCCCGGGAGGACTGAAGCTTTCTTT	CASSPPGPGRTEAFF
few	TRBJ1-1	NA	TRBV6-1	TGTGCCAGCAGTGTGGCATATACTGAAGCTTTCTTT	CASSVAYTEAFF
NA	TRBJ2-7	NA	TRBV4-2	TGTGCCAGCAGCCAAGAAGGCTGGGCCGACGAGCAGTACTTC	CASSQEGWADEQYF
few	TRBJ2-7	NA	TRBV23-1	TGCGCCAGCAGTCAGGACCTCAGGGGGGGGGAGCAGTACTTC	CASSQDLRGGEQYF
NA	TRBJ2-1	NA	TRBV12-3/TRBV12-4	TGTGCCAGCAGTTTATACACTAGCCGCTCCTACAATGAGCAGTTCTTC	CASSLYTSRSYNEQFF
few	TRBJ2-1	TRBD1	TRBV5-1	TGCGCCAGCAGCTATGGACAGGGGGAATCCGATGAGCAGTTCTTC	CASSYGQGESDEQFF
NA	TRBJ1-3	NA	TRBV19	TGTGCCAGTAGTATTATGGGCGTCTCTGGAAACACCATATATTTT	CASSIMGVSGNTIYF
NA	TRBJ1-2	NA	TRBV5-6	TGTGCCAGCAGCTTGGATCCCGAGACAGGAGGAGGCTACACCTTC	CASSLDPETGGGYTF
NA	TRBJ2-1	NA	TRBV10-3	TGTGCCATCGGGAATTATGAGCAGTTCTTC	CAIGNYEQFF
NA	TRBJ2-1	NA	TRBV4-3	TGCGCCAGCAGCCAAGAGGAAAGGTACAATGAGCAGTTCTTC	CASSQEERYNEQFF
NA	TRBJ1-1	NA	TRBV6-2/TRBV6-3	TGTGCCAGCAGTTACGGGGTGTCGGCTTTCTTT	CASSYGVSAFF
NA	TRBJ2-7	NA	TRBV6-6	TGTGCCAGCAGTTCCCATTGGGAGGGACAGGAGGGCTACGAGCAGTACTTC	CASSSHWEGQEGYEQYF
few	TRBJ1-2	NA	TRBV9	TGTGCCAGCAGCGTAGGACGAGGGGCAGGGAGTCCTGTATCCTATGGCTACACCTTC	CASSVGRGAGSPVSYGYTF
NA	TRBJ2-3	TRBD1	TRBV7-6	TGTGCCAGCAGCCCACGCGGGCAGGGGGCAAATACGCAGTATTTT	CASSPRGQGANTQYF
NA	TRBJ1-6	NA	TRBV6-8	TGTGCCAGCAGTTACTTTGAGGGGAAAAGTTCACCCCTCCACTTT	CASSYFEGKSSPLHF
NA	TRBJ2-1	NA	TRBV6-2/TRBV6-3	TGTGCCAGCAGTCAGTTTCTCAGCTCGGAGCAGTTCTTC	CASSQFLSSEQFF
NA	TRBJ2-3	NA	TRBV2	TGTGCCAGCACTGGGGGCCAAACAGATACGCAGTATTTT	CASTGGQTDTQYF
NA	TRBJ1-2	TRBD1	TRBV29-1	TGCAGCGTCACCGGGACAGGGGGCTCTTCTAACTATGGCTACACCTTC	CSVTGTGGSSNYGYTF